One and the same sample provided the 19 T cell receptor beta chains below, sequenced in a study of T cell changes during pregnancy in multiple sclerosis (dated by TCRdb to about 2019). Library preparation employed the immunoSEQ multiplex PCR assay. Entries here come from immuneACCESS through TCRdb and include only in-frame sequences with V and J called. Some clones fail to appear in such tables; in the studies checked, an unresolved V gene covers under half of the shortfall, and the cause of the remainder is unknown. The sample data list approximately 89,000 clones, and about 94% of these were observed just once. The top ten hold around 2.5% of the sample. Sequencing was performed on peripheral blood, taken in the third trimester of pregnancy. The source is a female donor with multiple sclerosis, enrolled in a pregnancy study.

The chain has TRBV9 and TRBJ1-2; no firm D call. Between the trimmed V and J ends, which lost 4 bases and 7 bases, there was a span of 8 bases. Germline-derived CDR1 and CDR2 are SGDLS and YYNGEE. The CDR3 sequence is 11 residues long. The CDR3 protein is CASSSLSGYTF. In DNA, the CDR3 is TGTGCCAGCAGCTCCCTCAGTGGCTACACCTTC.

The CDR3 nucleotides are TGTGCCAGCAGCTCGGACAGGCACCCCTACGAGCAGTACTTC. It is translated as CASSSDRHPYEQYF. This sequence joins TRBV7-6 and TRBJ2-7; 7 bases fit TRBD1. V shed 4 bases, J shed 2 bases, and the junction held 5 bases outside the gene matches. Germline-derived CDR1 and CDR2 are SGHVS and FNYEAQ. The CDR3 contains 14 residues.

CDR3: CASSLGGNSPLHF. CDR3 DNA: TGTGCCAGCAGCCTCGGAGGTAATTCACCCCTCCACTTT. J is TRBJ1-6 and V is TRBV6-5; D is undetermined. Germline V lookup: CDR1 MNHEY, CDR2 SVGAGI. This CDR3 spans 13 amino acids. V shed 6 bases and J shed 6 bases, with 9 bases lying between them.

V usage is TRBV6-5 and J usage is TRBJ1-4, with D perhaps TRBD1 (5 bases). Trimming took 10 bases from V and 5 from J, leaving 17 bases between them. This CDR3 is 14 amino acids long. From germline, CDR1 is MNHEY and CDR2 SVGAGI. Written as DNA, the CDR3 is TGTGCCACCAAGCAGGGTAGATCCAATGAAAAACTGTTTTTT. Translating gives CATKQGRSNEKLFF.

This clone has just one count. The chain recombines TRBV18 with TRBJ2-7; TRBD1 aligns across 8 bases. CDR3 length equals 13 residues. With 1 base clipped from V and 5 bases from J, the junction kept 1 base outside the gene matches. Germline V gives CDR1 KGHSH, CDR2 LQKENI. The CDR3 region is CASSPRTGNEQYF. The CDR3 bases are TGTGCCAGCTCACCACGGACAGGGAACGAGCAGTACTTC.

The chain employs TRBV5-4 and TRBJ2-2; no reliable D call. This CDR3 comprises 13 residues. Trimming took 2 bases from V and 7 from J, leaving 9 bases between them. In germline, CDR1 is SGHNT, CDR2 YYREEE (reference sequence). CDR3 amino acids: CASSLKASGELFF. The CDR3 DNA follows: TGTGCCAGCAGCTTAAAAGCAAGCGGGGAGCTGTTTTTT.

The chain couples TRBV5-1 to TRBJ2-5; D is possibly TRBD1 (5 bases). V was cut by 3 bases and J by 0 bases, with 15 bases left in between. Germline V gene data show CDR1 as SGHRS and CDR2 as YFSETQ. The length of the CDR3 is 16 residues. The CDR3 DNA reads as TGCGCCAGCAGCTCTGGTCTAGGGGCGAACCAAGAGACCCAGTACTTC. Translating gives CASSSGLGANQETQYF.

The chain couples TRBV9 to TRBJ1-6; 10 bases are a match to TRBD1. CDR1 is SGDLS and CDR2 is YYNGEE in the germline V gene. CDR3 length: 14 residues. V dropped 0 bases and J dropped 12; count of bases not matched to a gene: 3. The CDR3 is CASSVAGTGVPLHF. CDR3 in DNA: TGTGCCAGCAGCGTAGCCGGGACAGGGGTACCCCTCCACTTT.

The chain employs TRBV7-3 and TRBJ2-6; 10 positions match TRBD1. The CDR3 runs to 18 residues. V shed 2 bases and J 0 bases; nucleotides not matched to a gene: 4. Germline V CDR1 and CDR2: SGHTA, FQGTGA. The CDR3 DNA reads TGTGCCAGCAGCTTATTGGGACAGGGGTTCTCTGGGGCCAACGTCCTGACTTTC. Its translation is CASSLLGQGFSGANVLTF.

The J gene is TRBJ2-7, the V gene TRBV7-6; possibly TRBD2 for D (6 bases). The CDR3 loop spans 15 amino acids. Germline V lookup: CDR1 SGHVS, CDR2 FNYEAQ. V was pared by 5 bases and J by 7 bases, with 21 bases between. The CDR3 reads CASSPGVNWGGEQYF. The CDR3 DNA sequence: TGTGCCAGCAGCCCGGGGGTTAATTGGGGTGGGGAGCAGTACTTC.

The rearrangement links TRBV7-9 to TRBJ2-7; 8 nucleotides line up with TRBD1. V shed 3 bases and J 2 bases; nucleotides not matched to a gene: 3. The V gene's germline CDR1 is SEHNR and CDR2 FQNEAQ (reference sequence). The CDR3 contains 14 residues. The CDR3 protein is CASSLGQEPYEQYF. The CDR3 region has the DNA TGTGCCAGCAGCTTGGGACAGGAGCCCTACGAGCAGTACTTC.

V is TRBV12-1 and J is TRBJ2-1; the table calls TRBD2, which could not be checked here. TRBV12-1 is labeled a pseudogene. The CDR3 is 17 residues long. In DNA, the CDR3 is TGTGCCAGCAAGGGCGGGGGAAACCGTAGCTCCTACAATGAGCAGTTCTTC. Translated, it gives CASKGGGNRSSYNEQFF.

The chain has TRBV6-5 and TRBJ1-5; 7 bases fit TRBD1. The CDR3 is 16 amino acids. Germline V lookup: CDR1 MNHEY, CDR2 SVGAGI. The V gene end was trimmed by 0 bases and the J gene end by 2 bases; junction bases not matched to a gene: 4. Here the CDR3 DNA reads TGTGCCAGCAGTTACTCAGGGGGCCCTGGCAATCAGCCCCAGCATTTT. It encodes CASSYSGGPGNQPQHF.

This chain connects TRBV15 to TRBJ1-1; D not certain. CDR1 and CDR2 from the germline V gene are LNHNV and YYDKDF (reference sequence). The V end lost 1 base, the J end lost 0 bases, and 9 bases lay between the germline ends. The CDR3 spans 15 residues. CDR3 loop: CATSRVLQLNTEAFF. The CDR3, as DNA: TGTGCCACCAGCAGAGTGTTACAGCTGAACACTGAAGCTTTCTTT. Complete variable domain (other parts from reference TRBV15 and TRBJ1-1): DAMVIQNPRYQVTQFGKPVTLSCSQTLNHNVMYWYQQKSSQAPKLLFHYYDKDFNNEADTPDNFQSRRPNTSFCFLDIRSPGLGDTAMYLCATSRVLQLNTEAFFGQGTRLTVV.

V is TRBV5-6 and J is TRBJ2-2, with TRBD2 as a possible D gene (6 bases). The V gene's germline CDR1 is SGHDT and CDR2 YYEEEE. The CDR3 covers 14 residues. V was cut by 4 bases and J by 2 bases, with 9 bases left in between. In DNA form, the CDR3 reads TGTGCCAGCAGCAGGACTATCAACACCGGGGAGCTGTTTTTT. Encoded protein: CASSRTINTGELFF.

This clone appeared a single time. The V call is TRBV6-1, the J call TRBJ2-7; D unclear. Trimming cost V 4 bases and J 4 bases, with 14 bases left between them. The V gene's germline CDR1 is MNHNS and CDR2 SASEGT. The CDR3 loop spans 14 amino acids. This chain's CDR3 is CASSVHQQKYEQYF. The CDR3 nucleotides read TGTGCCAGCAGTGTCCATCAACAGAAATACGAGCAGTACTTC.

The chain couples TRBV30 to TRBJ2-1; 8 positions agree with TRBD2. The CDR3 spans 15 residues. Germline loops: CDR1 GTSNPN, CDR2 SVGIG (reference sequence). V shed 7 bases, J shed 8 bases, and the junction held 16 bases outside the gene matches. The DNA of the CDR3 is TGTGCCTCGAACCTCGGGGGGGCGGTTTATCATGAGCAGTTCTTC. Encoded protein: CASNLGGAVYHEQFF.

CDR3 amino acids: CAISESTAPDTQYF. As DNA, the CDR3 is TGTGCCATCAGTGAGTCGACAGCCCCGGATACGCAGTATTTT. The J gene is TRBJ2-3, the V gene TRBV10-3; D perhaps matches TRBD1 (5 bases). This CDR3 contains 14 residues. Germline loops: CDR1 ENHRY, CDR2 SYGVKD. V dropped 0 bases and J dropped 6 bases, with 10 bases sitting between them.

The chain has TRBV6-6 and TRBJ1-2; D possibly corresponds to TRBD1 (6 bases). The CDR3 is 15 amino acids. V lost 0 bases to trimming and J lost 6 bases, with 14 bases between them. The germline CDR1 and CDR2 sequences are MNHNY and SVGAGI (reference sequence). CDR3: CASSYSEDRSDGYTF. DNA for the CDR3: TGTGCCAGCAGTTACTCGGAGGACAGAAGTGATGGCTACACCTTC.